What follows describes a single T cell receptor (beta chain). Its target is not known. The CDR3 is 13 residues long. Trimming removed 6 bases from V and 7 bases from J, with 12 bases in between. Germline V lookup: CDR1 SGHTA, CDR2 FQGNSA. The data derive from a study of T cell responses to AZD1222 COVID-19 vaccine. The study's findings and limits: Donors were mostly white British, more females; clonal diversity possibly underestimated. CD4 TCRs covered the whole spike, strongest at regions 160-218 and 743-854.

Only in-frame clones appear in the TCRdb table, and some are missing; sequencing was by immunoSEQ multiplex PCR. The sample carries 95,000 to 150,000 clones, about 85% recorded once. V and J are TRBV7-2 and TRBJ2-2, with no clear D. Material: peripheral blood, obtained 28 days after the second AZD1222 dose. This clonotype was sampled from an adult who received the AZD1222 COVID-19 vaccine. Written as DNA, the CDR3 is TGTGCCAGCAGTGACTTATTCATCGGGGAGCTGTTTTTT. Its translation is CASSDLFIGELFF.